This T cell receptor beta chain was sequenced during a study of cytotoxic CD8 clonotypes in ibrutinib-treated CLL. Remarks on this clone: Its antigen remains unidentified.

The CDR3 extends over 12 amino acids. Germline CDR1 reads MDHEN; CDR2 reads SYDVKM. The V and J ends lost 2 bases and 4 bases respectively, with 6 bases between them. Study results and caveats: The study found clonality rose at ibrutinib response, then fell toward baseline at progression. Clonotypes that were public were uncommon, and they contracted or stayed stable on treatment.

Libraries were prepared by immunoSEQ multiplex PCR; TCRdb keeps only in-frame clonotypes and omits some of them. This sample has under 75,000 clones, with over 60% found just once. The gene calls are TRBV28 and TRBJ2-7; D gene unclear. Source: PBMCs, taken after 12 months of ibrutinib treatment. This TCR was recovered from a human donor with chronic lymphocytic leukemia. The CDR3 here is CASSLTSYEQYF. The CDR3 DNA follows: TGTGCCAGCAGTTTAACCTCGTACGAGCAGTACTTC.